This TCR beta chain was found in a study of cytomegalovirus exposure and HLA in healthy donors. Study as a whole: The 110 or so validation repertoires used the same platform as the 650 to 850 first-cohort repertoires, a later analysis reported.

The donors were members of the validation cohort, which comprised approximately 120 subjects and was separate from the first cohort of 666 subjects. Germline values: CDR1 KGHSH, CDR2 LQKENI. The CDR3 sequence is 16 residues long. Losses at the gene ends were 6 bases for V and 6 bases for J; bases not matched to a gene: 8. With respect to this clone: Its cognate antigen is unknown.

Measured with immunoSEQ multiplex PCR; TCRdb has only the in-frame clones, and not every one. Here the sample spans 100,000 to 150,000 clones, roughly 87% being singletons. Study outcomes and limitations: Most TCR sequences were uncommon, yet certain public TCRs appeared in many donors. The authors listed over 150 TCR beta chains as cytomegalovirus-associated.

Sequenced material: PBMCs. The chain combines TRBV18 with TRBJ2-1, with 13 bases identical to TRBD2. The sequence was obtained from a woman aged 18 to 35 in good health and CMV-seronegative. CDR3 in amino acids: CASSRSTSGGVNEQFF. DNA for the CDR3: TGTGCCAGCTCGCGATCTACTAGCGGGGGGGTCAATGAGCAGTTCTTC.